This TCR beta chain is from a study of blood T cell repertoires in COVID-19. Study-level background: The United States, Italy and Spain supplied acute and convalescent COVID-19 samples. PBMCs, B-cell-depleted T cells, or T cells were the source of the cDNA or gDNA that made up the material.

Original methodology: Quantification of nucleated cells was approximated via reference gene primer amplification. The data were produced by immunoSEQ multiplex PCR, yet TCRdb's version contains in-frame clones alone and is incomplete. For V, J and clone size, that table is used; D and trimming come from the DNA. In the table there are about 120,000 clones, around nine tenths of which are singletons. Per germline, CDR1 SGHRS and CDR2 YFSETQ. V gave up 4 bases and J gave up 4 bases; unmatched junction bases: 21. The CDR3 covers 19 residues. Input material: peripheral blood. The receptor comes from a woman in her 50s with acute or convalescent COVID-19. The chain couples TRBV5-1 to TRBJ2-5, with 8 nucleotides matching TRBD2. CDR3 DNA: TGCGCCAGCAGCCGCGGACAGCTGGCCCGGGAGGGGGTCCGAGAGACCCAGTACTTC. Protein sequence: CASSRGQLAREGVRETQYF.